This T cell receptor (beta chain) originates from a study of T-cell reconstitution after alpha-beta-depleted transplantation in children. Germline loops: CDR1 SGHKS, CDR2 YYEKEE (reference sequence). V was pared by 4 bases and J by 7 bases, with 8 bases of the junction left unmatched. This CDR3 contains 15 residues. Researchers prepared the TCRbeta library using unique molecular identifiers, the study reports. TCRdb processed the PCR reads anew with MiXCR; each CDR3 protein has one entry. The sample has 500,000 to 600,000 distinct CDR3 sequences, 20% to 30% seen once. The sequencing used PBMCs, collected before TCRalphabeta/CD19-depleted stem cell transplant. The receptor's source is a boy in the first two years of life with Wiskott-Aldrich syndrome, due to receive a stem cell transplant. The rearrangement uses TRBV5-5 and TRBJ2-5, with 12 bases identical to TRBD2. CDR3 amino acids: CASSDRLAGVGTQYF. DNA of the CDR3: TGTGCCAGCAGCGACAGACTAGCGGGAGTTGGGACCCAGTACTTC.